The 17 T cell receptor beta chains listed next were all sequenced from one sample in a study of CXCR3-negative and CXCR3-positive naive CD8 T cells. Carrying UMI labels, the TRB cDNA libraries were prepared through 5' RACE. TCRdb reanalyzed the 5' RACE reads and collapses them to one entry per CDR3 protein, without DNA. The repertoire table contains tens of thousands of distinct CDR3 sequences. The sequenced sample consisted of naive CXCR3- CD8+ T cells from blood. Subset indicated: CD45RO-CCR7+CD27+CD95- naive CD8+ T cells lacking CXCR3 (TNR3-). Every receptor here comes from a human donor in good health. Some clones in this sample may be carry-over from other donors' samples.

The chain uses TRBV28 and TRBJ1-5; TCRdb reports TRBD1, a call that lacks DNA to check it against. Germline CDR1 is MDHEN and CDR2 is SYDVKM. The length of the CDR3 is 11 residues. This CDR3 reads CASSEGQPQHF.

The CDR3 reads CSARVPSTGPIYNEQFF. This chain uses TRBV20-1 with TRBJ2-1; TCRdb picks TRBD1, but there is no DNA to check that call. Germline CDR1 and CDR2: DFQATT and SNEGSKA (reference sequence). The CDR3 runs to 17 residues.

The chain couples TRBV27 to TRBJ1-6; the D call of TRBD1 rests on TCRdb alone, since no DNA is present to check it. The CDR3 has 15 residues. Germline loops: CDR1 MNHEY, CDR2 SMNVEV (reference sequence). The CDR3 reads CASSFDPGGIIPLHF.

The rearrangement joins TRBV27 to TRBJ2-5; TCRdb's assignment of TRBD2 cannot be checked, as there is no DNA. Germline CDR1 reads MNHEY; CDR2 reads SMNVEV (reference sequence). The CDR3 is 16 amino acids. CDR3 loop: CASSLTGPQGMGTQYF.

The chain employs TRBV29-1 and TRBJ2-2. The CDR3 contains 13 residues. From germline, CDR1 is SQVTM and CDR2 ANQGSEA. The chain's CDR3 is CSGHETHTGELFF.

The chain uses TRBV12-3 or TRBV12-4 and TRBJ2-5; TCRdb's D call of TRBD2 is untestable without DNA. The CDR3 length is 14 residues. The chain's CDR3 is CASSSGLGSETQYF.

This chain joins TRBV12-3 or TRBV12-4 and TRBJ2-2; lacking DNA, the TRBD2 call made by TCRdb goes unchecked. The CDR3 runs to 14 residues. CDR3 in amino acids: CASSGLVNIGELFF.

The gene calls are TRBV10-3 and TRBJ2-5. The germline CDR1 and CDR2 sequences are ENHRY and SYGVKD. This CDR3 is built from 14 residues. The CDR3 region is CAISLSTTQETQYF.

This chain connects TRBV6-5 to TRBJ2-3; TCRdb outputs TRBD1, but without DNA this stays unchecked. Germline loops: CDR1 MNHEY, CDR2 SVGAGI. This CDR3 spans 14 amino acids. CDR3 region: CASTAARGIDTQYF.

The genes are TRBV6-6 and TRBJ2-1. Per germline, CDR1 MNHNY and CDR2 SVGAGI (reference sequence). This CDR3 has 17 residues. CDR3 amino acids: CASSYPIHEHGHNEQFF.

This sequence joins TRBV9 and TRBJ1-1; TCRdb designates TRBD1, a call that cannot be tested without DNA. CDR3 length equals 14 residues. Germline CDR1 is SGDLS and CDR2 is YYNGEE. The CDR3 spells CASSVSPGNTEAFF.

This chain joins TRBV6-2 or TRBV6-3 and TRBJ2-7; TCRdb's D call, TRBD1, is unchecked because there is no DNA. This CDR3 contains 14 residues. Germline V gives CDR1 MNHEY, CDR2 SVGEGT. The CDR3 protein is CASSLTGTHDEQYF.

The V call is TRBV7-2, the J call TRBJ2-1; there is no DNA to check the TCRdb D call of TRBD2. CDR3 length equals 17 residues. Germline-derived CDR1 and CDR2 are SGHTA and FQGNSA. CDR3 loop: CASSPTVSGGPYNEQFF.

Here the CDR3 reads CSASSLALSYEQYF. This chain connects TRBV20-1 to TRBJ2-7; TCRdb's D call of TRBD2 is untestable without DNA. Germline V gene sequence: CDR1 DFQATT, CDR2 SNEGSKA (reference sequence). The CDR3 contains 14 residues.

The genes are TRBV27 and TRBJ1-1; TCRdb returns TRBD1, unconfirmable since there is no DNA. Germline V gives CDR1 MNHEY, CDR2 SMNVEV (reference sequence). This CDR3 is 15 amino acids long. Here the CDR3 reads CASSSSGGGNTEAFF.

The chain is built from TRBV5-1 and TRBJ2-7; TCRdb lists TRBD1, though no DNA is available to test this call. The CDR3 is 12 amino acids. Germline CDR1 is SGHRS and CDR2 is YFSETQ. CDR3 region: CASSQGQSEQYF.

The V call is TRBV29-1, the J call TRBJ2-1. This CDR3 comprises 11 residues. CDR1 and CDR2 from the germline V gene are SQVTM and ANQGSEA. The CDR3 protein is CSVGSGNEQFF.